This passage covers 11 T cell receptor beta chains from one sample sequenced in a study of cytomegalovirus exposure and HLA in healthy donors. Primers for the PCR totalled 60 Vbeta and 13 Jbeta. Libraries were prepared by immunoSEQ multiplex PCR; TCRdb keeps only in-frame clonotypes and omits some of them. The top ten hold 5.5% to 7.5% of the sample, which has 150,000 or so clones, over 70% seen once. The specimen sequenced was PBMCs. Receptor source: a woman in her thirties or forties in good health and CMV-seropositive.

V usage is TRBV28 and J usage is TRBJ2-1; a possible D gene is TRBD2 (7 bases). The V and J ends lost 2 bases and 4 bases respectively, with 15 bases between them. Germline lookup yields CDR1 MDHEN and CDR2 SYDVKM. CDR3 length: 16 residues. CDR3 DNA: TGTGCCAGCAGTTTAGGCGGGGGCCATTTTTACAATGAGCAGTTCTTC. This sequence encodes CASSLGGGHFYNEQFF.

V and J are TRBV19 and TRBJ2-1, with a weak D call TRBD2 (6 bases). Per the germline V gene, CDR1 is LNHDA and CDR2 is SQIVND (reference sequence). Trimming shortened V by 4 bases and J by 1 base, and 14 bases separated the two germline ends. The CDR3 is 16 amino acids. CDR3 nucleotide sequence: TGTGCCAGTAGTAAGGGGCGGGGCAATTCCTACAATGAGCAGTTCTTC. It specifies CASSKGRGNSYNEQFF.

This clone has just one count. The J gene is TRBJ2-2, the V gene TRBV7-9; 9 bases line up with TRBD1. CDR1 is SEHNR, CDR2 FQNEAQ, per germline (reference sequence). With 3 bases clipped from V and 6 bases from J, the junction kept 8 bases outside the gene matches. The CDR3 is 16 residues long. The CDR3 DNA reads TGTGCCAGCAGCTTCATACAGGGGGCGCATCCCGGGGAGCTGTTTTTT. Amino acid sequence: CASSFIQGAHPGELFF.

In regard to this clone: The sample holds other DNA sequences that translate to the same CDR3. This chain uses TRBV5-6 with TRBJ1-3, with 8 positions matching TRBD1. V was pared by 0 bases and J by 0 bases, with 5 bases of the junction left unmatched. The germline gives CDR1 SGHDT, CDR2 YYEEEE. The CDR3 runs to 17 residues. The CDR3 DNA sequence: TGTGCCAGCAGCTTGGCTAGGGACAGGAGCTCTGGAAACACCATATATTTT. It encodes CASSLARDRSSGNTIYF. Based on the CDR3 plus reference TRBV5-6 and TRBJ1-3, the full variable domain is DAGVTQSPTHLIKTRGQQVTLRCSPKSGHDTVSWYQQALGQGPQFIFQYYEEEERQRGNFPDRFSGHQFPNYSSELNVNALLLGDSALYLCASSLARDRSSGNTIYFGEGSWLTVV.

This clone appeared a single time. CDR3 region: CASSATGQGNEQFF. The DNA for the CDR3 is TGTGCCAGTAGTGCGACGGGACAGGGAAATGAGCAGTTCTTC. This chain uses TRBV19 with TRBJ2-1, with 9 bases that match TRBD1. Germline loops: CDR1 LNHDA, CDR2 SQIVND (reference sequence). The V segment lost 5 bases and the J segment 7 bases; nucleotides outside the gene matches: 6. The CDR3 loop spans 14 amino acids.

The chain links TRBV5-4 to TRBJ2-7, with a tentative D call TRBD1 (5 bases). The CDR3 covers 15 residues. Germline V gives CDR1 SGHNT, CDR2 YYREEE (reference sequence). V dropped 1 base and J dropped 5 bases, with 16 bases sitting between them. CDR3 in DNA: TGTGCCAGCAGCTTGTTGGGCAGGGAAGCCCACGAGCAGTACTTC. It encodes CASSLLGREAHEQYF.

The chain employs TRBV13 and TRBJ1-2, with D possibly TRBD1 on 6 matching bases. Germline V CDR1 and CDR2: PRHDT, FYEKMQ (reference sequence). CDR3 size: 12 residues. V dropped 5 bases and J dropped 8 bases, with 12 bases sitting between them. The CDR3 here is CASSLRTEGYTF. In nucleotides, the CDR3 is TGTGCCAGCAGCCTAAGGACAGAGGGCTACACCTTC.

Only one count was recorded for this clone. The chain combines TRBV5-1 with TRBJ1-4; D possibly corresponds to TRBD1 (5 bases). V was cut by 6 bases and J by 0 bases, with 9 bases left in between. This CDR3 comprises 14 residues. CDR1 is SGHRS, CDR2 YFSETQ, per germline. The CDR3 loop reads CASKEGPTNEKLFF. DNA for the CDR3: TGCGCCAGCAAGGAGGGACCAACTAATGAAAAACTGTTTTTT.

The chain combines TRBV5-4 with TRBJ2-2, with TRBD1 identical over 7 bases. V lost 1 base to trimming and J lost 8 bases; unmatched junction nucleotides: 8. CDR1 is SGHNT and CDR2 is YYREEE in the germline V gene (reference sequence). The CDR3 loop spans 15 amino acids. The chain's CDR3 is CASSLKGATGGELFF. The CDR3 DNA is TGTGCCAGCAGCTTGAAGGGGGCGACGGGGGGGGAGCTGTTTTTT.

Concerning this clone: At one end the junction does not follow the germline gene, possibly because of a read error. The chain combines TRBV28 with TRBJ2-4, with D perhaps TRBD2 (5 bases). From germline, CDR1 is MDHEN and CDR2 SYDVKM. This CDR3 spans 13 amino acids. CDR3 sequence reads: CASLQLAKNSQYF. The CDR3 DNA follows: TGTGCCAGCTTACAGCTAGCCAAAAACAGTCAGTACTTC.

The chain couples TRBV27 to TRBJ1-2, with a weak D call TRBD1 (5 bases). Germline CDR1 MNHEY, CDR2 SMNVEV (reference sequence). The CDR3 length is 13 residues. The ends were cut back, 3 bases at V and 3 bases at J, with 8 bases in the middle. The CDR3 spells CASSFRVDYGYTF. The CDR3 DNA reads TGTGCCAGCAGTTTCAGGGTAGACTATGGCTACACCTTC.